This is a list of T cell receptor beta chains from one sample in a study of T cell changes during pregnancy in multiple sclerosis. Generated by immunoSEQ multiplex PCR, the TCRdb table keeps only in-frame clones and is missing some. Among roughly 48,000 clones listed, roughly 88% were seen once. This specimen was CD4+ T cells from peripheral blood mononuclear cells, taken in the second trimester of pregnancy. Source of these receptors: a female donor with multiple sclerosis, enrolled in a pregnancy study. Each CDR3 is given without its conserved first and last residue.

J gene	CDR3 length	V gene	CDR3 protein
TRBJ2-3	12	TRBV19	ASSIRRHADTQY
TRBJ2-7	16	TRBV21-1	ASSVGGQRENPEIEQY
TRBJ1-2	13	TRBV7-2	ASSLAEDRAYGYT
TRBJ2-7	11	TRBV2	ASGHGLQYEQY
TRBJ2-7	13	TRBV27	ASSPRVAGGAEQY
TRBJ1-4	12	TRBV19	ASSWDSGNEKLF
TRBJ1-1	11	TRBV7-8	ASSLSGRTEAF
TRBJ2-7	14	TRBV28	ATFPAGLVISYEQY
TRBJ1-3	12	TRBV18	ASSWGLERNTIY
TRBJ2-1	12	TRBV11-2	ASSPMAVYNEQF
TRBJ2-5	9	TRBV5-1	ASSFLETQY
TRBJ2-6	15	TRBV28	ASGTAGGRGGANVLT
TRBJ2-1	14	TRBV30	AWRTSTDSIFYEQF
TRBJ2-7	9	TRBV6-5	ASSYLYEQY
TRBJ1-2	14	TRBV29-1	SVDTSPVGGNYGYT
TRBJ2-7	12	TRBV7-9	ASSFGTGTYEQY
TRBJ2-2	11	TRBV7-9	ASSPVPAGELF
TRBJ1-2	12	TRBV10-3	AIWGRGTNYGYT
TRBJ2-5	10	TRBV6-6	AGGTGGREQY
TRBJ1-1	12	TRBV10-3	AISEWGQDTEAF
TRBJ1-1	14	TRBV4-2	ASSPNRGRPNTEAF
TRBJ1-2	9	TRBV11-2	ASSSYYGYT
TRBJ1-5	12	TRBV6-5	ATTQVRGRQPQH
TRBJ2-5	11	TRBV30	AWNLRGGETQY
TRBJ2-7	13	TRBV14	ASQLRGEAVYEQY
TRBJ1-3	18	TRBV9	ASSSRSGTGEGSAGNTIY
TRBJ2-5	14	TRBV5-1	ASSPTPLTVLGTQY
TRBJ1-1	13	TRBV19	ASSIGGTSNTEAF
TRBJ1-5	13	TRBV6-1	ASSDYRGQRQPQH
TRBJ2-1	10	TRBV25-1	ASSEPGNEQF
TRBJ1-5	12	TRBV2	ASSLGGARQPQH
TRBJ1-5	11	TRBV9	ASSSRIHQPQH
TRBJ1-2	13	TRBV28	ASSFGTGGDYGYT
TRBJ2-1	12	TRBV9	ASSVAGLAHEQF
TRBJ1-5	11	TRBV29-1	SVGGTGDQPQH
TRBJ1-4	13	TRBV5-8	ASSPRGGTREKLF
TRBJ2-1	11	TRBV29-1	SVERDTENEQF
TRBJ1-1	13	TRBV19	ASSIGGQRNTEAF
TRBJ1-1	11	TRBV18	ASSPGQHTEAF
TRBJ2-1	9	TRBV10-3	ATRLSQEQF